Presented here are 31 T cell receptor beta chains from one specimen sequenced in a study of blood T cell repertoires in COVID-19. Data came from immunoSEQ multiplex PCR; TCRdb stores just in-frame clones and leaves some out. The table includes roughly 350,000 clones, about nine tenths detected once. The specimen sequenced was peripheral blood. These receptor sequences come from a woman aged 45-65 years with COVID-19, enrolled during active disease.

This chain connects TRBV29-1 to TRBJ1-2; D might be TRBD1 (5 bases). The CDR3 length is 11 residues. Germline assignment: CDR1 SQVTM and CDR2 ANQGSEA. The CDR3 reads CGGSIESGYTF. In DNA, the CDR3 is TGCGGGGGGAGTATTGAGAGTGGCTACACCTTC. The complete variable domain, with remaining parts taken from reference TRBV29-1 and TRBJ1-2, reads SAVISQKPSRDICQRGTSLTIQCQVDSQVTMMFWYRQQPGQSLTLIATANQGSEATYESGFVIDKFPISRPNLTFSTLTVSNMSPEDSSIYLCGGSIESGYTFGSGTRLTVV.

This chain joins TRBV6-2 or TRBV6-3 and TRBJ1-3, with D unresolved. The V end was cut by 0 bases, the J end by 7 bases, with 4 bases between. The CDR3 has 12 residues. Looked up from germline, CDR1 is MNHEY and CDR2 is SVGEGT. As DNA, the CDR3 is TGTGCCAGCAGTTACTCGTCGAACACCATATATTTT. It is translated as CASSYSSNTIYF.

The chain carries TRBV3-1 (or the pseudogene TRBV3-2) and TRBJ2-5; D gene unclear. Trimming removed 1 base at V and 2 bases at J, with 2 bases between. Looked up from germline, CDR1 is LGHDT and CDR2 is YNNKEL (reference sequence). CDR3 length: 12 amino acids. The CDR3 reads CASSQAQETQYF. CDR3 sequence (DNA): TGTGCCAGCAGCCAAGCACAAGAGACCCAGTACTTC.

The chain links TRBV3-1 (or the pseudogene TRBV3-2) to TRBJ1-6, with a tentative D call TRBD1 (5 bases). Trimming removed 1 base at V and 8 bases at J, with 15 bases between. This CDR3 is 16 amino acids long. From germline, CDR1 is LGHDT and CDR2 YNNKEL (reference sequence). This CDR3 is CASSQVAGHLYSPLHF. In nucleotides, the CDR3 is TGTGCCAGCAGCCAAGTGGCCGGACACTTATATTCACCCCTCCACTTT.

The genes are TRBV6-5 and TRBJ2-7, with TRBD2 as a possible D gene (6 bases). This CDR3 is 13 amino acids long. V was cut by 10 bases and J by 3 bases, with 16 bases left in between. Germline CDR1 MNHEY, CDR2 SVGAGI. In DNA, the CDR3 is TGTGCCACAAGAGAGCGGGTTTACTACGAGCAGTACTTC. This encodes CATRERVYYEQYF.

The rearrangement links TRBV5-1 to TRBJ1-1, with D perhaps matching TRBD1 (6 bases). The germline V gene encodes CDR1 SGHRS and CDR2 YFSETQ. The germline V and J ends were trimmed by 2 bases and 11 bases, with 19 bases remaining between them. The CDR3 has 14 residues. The CDR3 region has the DNA TGCGCCAGCAGCTTCCGACCTGGGACAATATTGGCTTTCTTT. Translation: CASSFRPGTILAFF. The full variable domain, rest sourced from reference TRBV5-1 and TRBJ1-1, is KAGVTQTPRYLIKTRGQQVTLSCSPISGHRSVSWYQQTPGQGLQFLFEYFSETQRNKGNFPGRFSGRQFSNSRSEMNVSTLELGDSALYLCASSFRPGTILAFFGQGTRLTVV.

The V call is TRBV4-3, the J call TRBJ1-5, with a tentative D call TRBD1 (6 bases). With 0 bases removed from V and 1 base from J, the gap between germline ends came to 10 bases. The CDR3 length is 16 residues. Germline V CDR1 and CDR2: LGHNA, YSLEER. The CDR3 sequence is CASSQDRTVSNQPQHF. Written as DNA, the CDR3 is TGCGCCAGCAGCCAAGATCGGACAGTGAGCAATCAGCCCCAGCATTTT.

The gene calls are TRBV5-6 and TRBJ1-1, with D maybe TRBD1 (6 bases). V was pared by 5 bases and J by 7 bases, with 21 bases between. Germline V CDR1 and CDR2: SGHDT, YYEEEE. The CDR3 is made up of 15 amino acids. This CDR3 is CASRRYNRVQGEAFF. In nucleotides, the CDR3 is TGTGCCAGCAGGCGATATAACAGGGTTCAGGGTGAAGCTTTCTTT.

V gene TRBV10-3 combines with J gene TRBJ1-2, with 9 bases identical to TRBD1. J lost 6 bases, V lost 4 bases, and 12 bases had no gene match. The CDR3 totals 16 residues. Germline V CDR1 and CDR2: ENHRY, SYGVKD. CDR3 nucleotides: TGTGCCATCAGTGCAAGACAGGTGGGACAGGGACATGGCTACACCTTC. It is translated as CAISARQVGQGHGYTF.

The chain uses TRBV7-3 and TRBJ2-2, with D possibly TRBD1 on 5 matching bases. The V gene's germline CDR1 is SGHTA and CDR2 FQGTGA. The ends were cut back, 7 bases at V and 4 bases at J, with 13 bases in the middle. The CDR3 covers 14 residues. The CDR3 here is CASKKGQVTGELFF. The CDR3, as DNA: TGTGCCAGCAAAAAGGGGCAAGTCACCGGGGAGCTGTTTTTT. Full variable domain (rest looked up from reference TRBV7-3 and TRBJ2-2): GAGVSQTPSNKVTEKGKYVELRCDPISGHTALYWYRQSLGQGPEFLIYFQGTGAADDSGLPNDRFFAVRPEGSVSTLKIQRTERGDSAVYLCASKKGQVTGELFFGEGSRLTVL.

The V and J genes are TRBV25-1 and TRBJ2-7; 7 bases are shared with TRBD1. The CDR3 sequence is 13 residues long. Germline-derived CDR1 and CDR2 are MGHDK and SYGVNS. V shed 5 bases and J 6 bases; nucleotides not matched to a gene: 7. Written as DNA, the CDR3 is TGTGCCAGCAGTAGACAGGGCCCTATCGAGCAGTACTTC. Translating gives CASSRQGPIEQYF.

This sequence joins TRBV29-1 and TRBJ1-4, with D perhaps matching TRBD1 (5 bases). The germline V and J ends were trimmed by 0 bases and 10 bases, with 9 bases remaining between them. The length of the CDR3 is 12 residues. Looked up from germline, CDR1 is SQVTM and CDR2 is ANQGSEA. The chain's CDR3 is CSVEEQAGKLFF. The CDR3 bases are TGCAGCGTTGAAGAACAGGCTGGAAAACTGTTTTTT.

A few counts support this clone. The chain joins TRBV24-1 to TRBJ2-5; D might be TRBD2 (6 bases). Germline CDR1 KGHDR, CDR2 SFDVKD. This CDR3 contains 16 residues. Trimming shortened V by 0 bases and J by 3 bases, and 13 bases separated the two germline ends. CDR3 coding DNA: TGTGCCACCAGTGATTTGGGGACTGCGGATGAAGAGACCCAGTACTTC. Protein: CATSDLGTADEETQYF.

The chain carries TRBV7-8 and TRBJ2-3; D call uncertain. The CDR3 covers 16 residues. Trimming took off 4 bases at V and 0 bases at J, with 14 bases between the two ends. Per the germline V gene, CDR1 is SGHVS and CDR2 is FQNEAQ. The CDR3 reads CASSWRSSHSTDTQYF. Here the CDR3 DNA reads TGTGCCAGCAGCTGGCGGAGTTCTCATAGCACAGATACGCAGTATTTT.

This chain connects TRBV6-5 to TRBJ2-7, with TRBD1 matching over 7 bases. The germline CDR1 and CDR2 sequences are MNHEY and SVGAGI. Losses at the gene ends were 0 bases for V and 6 bases for J; bases not matched to a gene: 2. The CDR3 contains 13 residues. CDR3 sequence reads: CASSYSDRREQYF. In DNA, the CDR3 is TGTGCCAGCAGTTACTCGGACAGGCGCGAGCAGTACTTC.

The chain uses TRBV28 and TRBJ2-3; 9 bases fit TRBD1. CDR1 and CDR2 from the germline V gene are MDHEN and SYDVKM. Trimming removed 5 bases from V and 3 bases from J; junction bases left unmatched: 9. This CDR3 contains 16 residues. CDR3 sequence reads: CASSPTGTGPTDTQYF. The CDR3 DNA is TGTGCCAGCAGTCCAACCGGGACAGGGCCTACAGATACGCAGTATTTT.

The chain recombines TRBV6-5 with TRBJ1-2, with 7 bases identical to TRBD1. Losses at the gene ends were 7 bases for V and 5 bases for J; bases not matched to a gene: 7. The germline CDR1 and CDR2 sequences are MNHEY and SVGAGI. CDR3 length equals 13 residues. The CDR3 bases are TGTGCCAGCACTCCATACAGGGGATATGGCTACACCTTC. This translates into CASTPYRGYGYTF.

The chain couples TRBV5-1 to TRBJ2-1; possible D gene TRBD2, 5 bases. The CDR3 is made up of 16 amino acids. With 5 bases removed from V and 0 bases from J, the gap between germline ends came to 15 bases. Germline assignment: CDR1 SGHRS and CDR2 YFSETQ. The CDR3 is CASRQLASSSYNEQFF. As DNA, the CDR3 is TGCGCCAGCAGACAATTAGCGTCCAGCTCCTACAATGAGCAGTTCTTC. The whole variable domain, remainder taken from reference TRBV5-1 and TRBJ2-1, is KAGVTQTPRYLIKTRGQQVTLSCSPISGHRSVSWYQQTPGQGLQFLFEYFSETQRNKGNFPGRFSGRQFSNSRSEMNVSTLELGDSALYLCASRQLASSSYNEQFFGPGTRLTVL.

This chain connects TRBV24-1 to TRBJ2-2; D is possibly TRBD1 (6 bases). This CDR3 is 15 amino acids long. Trimming took 3 bases from V and 2 from J, leaving 9 bases between them. The germline gives CDR1 KGHDR, CDR2 SFDVKD. CDR3 sequence reads: CATSDRTVNTGELFF. The DNA for the CDR3 is TGTGCCACCAGTGATCGGACAGTAAACACCGGGGAGCTGTTTTTT.

The chain is built from TRBV5-1 and TRBJ2-1; 8 nucleotides line up with TRBD2. The germline gives CDR1 SGHRS, CDR2 YFSETQ. The CDR3 has 16 amino acids. V lost 4 bases and J lost 0; bases outside the gene matches: 6. The CDR3 protein is CASSQGLDSSYNEQFF. The CDR3 nucleotides are TGCGCCAGCAGCCAGGGACTAGATAGCTCCTACAATGAGCAGTTCTTC. Full variable domain (rest looked up from reference TRBV5-1 and TRBJ2-1): KAGVTQTPRYLIKTRGQQVTLSCSPISGHRSVSWYQQTPGQGLQFLFEYFSETQRNKGNFPGRFSGRQFSNSRSEMNVSTLELGDSALYLCASSQGLDSSYNEQFFGPGTRLTVL.

The rearrangement uses TRBV15 and TRBJ2-1; D is perhaps TRBD1 (6 bases). V lost 0 bases and J lost 8, with 8 bases in between. The length of the CDR3 is 13 residues. Germline CDR1 and CDR2: LNHNV and YYDKDF (reference sequence). CDR3 nucleotide sequence: TGTGCCACCAGCAGAGATAAGGGGGATGAGCAGTTCTTC. It translates to CATSRDKGDEQFF. The full variable domain, in which reference TRBV15 and TRBJ2-1 provide the parts outside the CDR3, is DAMVIQNPRYQVTQFGKPVTLSCSQTLNHNVMYWYQQKSSQAPKLLFHYYDKDFNNEADTPDNFQSRRPNTSFCFLDIRSPGLGDTAMYLCATSRDKGDEQFFGPGTRLTVL.

The chain joins TRBV2 to TRBJ2-7, with D possibly TRBD2 on 5 matching bases. Trimming took 3 bases from V and 2 from J, leaving 11 bases between them. The CDR3 is made up of 14 amino acids. The V gene's germline CDR1 is SNHLY and CDR2 FYNNEI. The DNA for the CDR3 is TGTGCCAGCAGTGACGGGGTCCAGACCTACGAGCAGTACTTC. Its translation is CASSDGVQTYEQYF.

The chain couples TRBV5-8 to TRBJ2-1; 9 bases agree with TRBD2. The V segment lost 3 bases and the J segment 7 bases; nucleotides outside the gene matches: 8. Germline V gives CDR1 SGHTS, CDR2 YDEGEE. The CDR3 has 15 residues. The CDR3 sequence is CASSSRREGRNEQFF. The CDR3 coding sequence is TGTGCCAGCAGCTCGCGGCGGGAGGGCCGAAATGAGCAGTTCTTC.

J is TRBJ1-2 and V is TRBV7-2, with TRBD1 as a possible D gene (5 bases). Germline V CDR1 and CDR2: SGHTA, FQGNSA. The CDR3 runs 16 residues. The ends were cut back, 4 bases at V and 0 bases at J, with 15 bases in the middle. In DNA form, the CDR3 reads TGTGCCAGCAGCTCCCGAAATCGACAGACTAACTATGGCTACACCTTC. As protein: CASSSRNRQTNYGYTF.

V gene TRBV24-1 combines with J gene TRBJ2-2; D is unclear. This CDR3 is built from 12 residues. Germline V gives CDR1 KGHDR, CDR2 SFDVKD. Trimming stripped 7 bases from V and 4 bases from J, with 6 bases between. CDR3 protein: CATRSFTGELFF. As DNA, the CDR3 is TGTGCCACCAGGAGTTTCACCGGGGAGCTGTTTTTT.

The chain recombines TRBV4-1 with TRBJ1-1, with 9 bases lining up with TRBD1. Germline lookup yields CDR1 MGHRA and CDR2 YSYEKL. CDR3 length: 15 residues. With V trimmed by 1 base and J by 6 bases, 6 bases remained unmatched. The CDR3 coding sequence is TGCGCCAGCAGCCAAGGGGACAGGGACAACCCTGAAGCTTTCTTT. Translation: CASSQGDRDNPEAFF.

The rearrangement joins TRBV7-2 to TRBJ2-7, with TRBD1 matching 9 bases. Germline V CDR1 and CDR2: SGHTA, FQGNSA. V was pared by 5 bases and J by 3 bases, with 8 bases of the junction left unmatched. This CDR3 is 15 amino acids long. As DNA, the CDR3 is TGTGCCAGCAGCATAAGACAGGGGGGGATCTACGAGCAGTACTTC. Protein: CASSIRQGGIYEQYF. The whole variable domain, remainder taken from reference TRBV7-2 and TRBJ2-7, is GAGVSQSPSNKVTEKGKDVELRCDPISGHTALYWYRQSLGQGLEFLIYFQGNSAPDKSGLPSDRFSAERTGGSVSTLTIQRTQQEDSAVYLCASSIRQGGIYEQYFGPGTRLTVT.

This clone was picked up one time. This chain connects TRBV29-1 to TRBJ2-1; TRBD2 matches 8 bases. Germline-derived CDR1 and CDR2 are SQVTM and ANQGSEA. The CDR3 consists of 12 residues. The CDR3 loop reads CAGGRTKNEQFF. The CDR3 DNA follows: TGCGCGGGGGGCCGGACCAAGAATGAGCAGTTCTTC.

The V call is TRBV28, the J call TRBJ1-5; 7 bases are shared with TRBD1. The CDR3 extends over 15 amino acids. Germline CDR1 MDHEN, CDR2 SYDVKM. J was trimmed by 6 bases and V by 5 bases; bases with no gene match: 10. CDR3 in DNA: TGTGCCAGCAGTCCGACAGGGTCGGCCGTTCAGCCCCAGCATTTT. As protein: CASSPTGSAVQPQHF.

The chain has TRBV9 and TRBJ2-1, with 14 bases matching TRBD2. This CDR3 contains 18 residues. V trimming: 3 bases; J trimming: 6 bases; junction bases outside the gene matches: 11. Germline V gene data show CDR1 as SGDLS and CDR2 as YYNGEE. The CDR3 DNA reads as TGTGCCAGCAGCGACTGGGGACTAGCGGGAGCACGAGTCAATGAGCAGTTCTTC. Translating it yields CASSDWGLAGARVNEQFF.

Remarks on this clone: This CDR3 is also generated by other DNA sequences in the sample. J is TRBJ2-5 and V is TRBV5-1; TRBD1 matches at 8 bases. Germline V gene lookup returns CDR1 SGHRS and CDR2 YFSETQ. The CDR3 has 15 amino acids. The junction had 6 bases not matched to a gene; V was cut back by 0 bases and J by 5 bases. The CDR3 reads CASSLGGTGGETQYF. In nucleotides, the CDR3 is TGCGCCAGCAGCTTGGGGGGGACAGGAGGGGAGACCCAGTACTTC.